This is a list of T cell receptor beta chains from one sample in a study of CD8+ T cells in alopecia areata. Some clones are missing from TCRdb's copy, which holds only in-frame ones; the method was immunoSEQ multiplex PCR. The sample carries 150,000 or so clones, roughly 61% recorded once. The sequenced sample was CD4+ T cells sorted from blood, obtained at week 0. The receptors stem from a human donor with alopecia areata. Each CDR3 is given with its conserved first and last residue. The order of the fields is clone size, J gene, D gene, V gene, CDR3 protein. The D gene is left open where the match is weak. Some rows mark clone size as missing; the rest say once, few, many or name a class of expanded clone.

size: .; J: TRBJ2-2; D: .; V: TRBV11-2; CDR3: CASSLVPGELFF
size: .; J: TRBJ2-3; D: .; V: TRBV5-1; CDR3: CASSDGTSTDTQYF
size: .; J: TRBJ1-5; D: .; V: TRBV4-3; CDR3: CASSQEVMYSNQPQHF
size: .; J: TRBJ1-6; D: .; V: TRBV7-9; CDR3: CASSFHRYRDSPLHF
size: .; J: TRBJ2-5; D: .; V: TRBV9; CDR3: CASSISTGLLQETQYF
size: few; J: TRBJ2-5; D: TRBD1; V: TRBV27; CDR3: CASGHRGHGETQYF
size: few; J: TRBJ1-1; D: .; V: TRBV7-2; CDR3: CASSSNMNTEAFF
size: few; J: TRBJ2-3; D: .; V: TRBV30; CDR3: CAWITPGDTQYF
size: .; J: TRBJ1-2; D: .; V: TRBV19; CDR3: CASSPSAVYGYTF
size: .; J: TRBJ1-4; D: .; V: TRBV7-9; CDR3: CASSHSRVVNEKLFF
size: many; J: TRBJ1-2; D: .; V: TRBV7-9; CDR3: CASSMSIAGEYGYTF
size: .; J: TRBJ2-5; D: TRBD2; V: TRBV5-1; CDR3: CASSPTGTREETQYF
size: .; J: TRBJ1-2; D: .; V: TRBV29-1; CDR3: CSVHRDSLNYGYTF
size: .; J: TRBJ1-2; D: .; V: TRBV7-2; CDR3: CATAFRQSNYGYTF
size: .; J: TRBJ1-4; D: .; V: TRBV30; CDR3: CASSARGGGKLFF
size: .; J: TRBJ1-2; D: .; V: TRBV10-3; CDR3: CAIHDSTRANYGYTF
size: few; J: TRBJ2-3; D: .; V: TRBV7-2; CDR3: CASSLNSYTDTQYF